A single sample gave rise to the 11 T cell receptor beta chains below, sequenced in a study of neurological immune-mediated disorders. TCRdb ran MiXCR on the 5' RACE reads and lists one entry per CDR3 protein. The repertoire includes about 49,000 distinct CDR3 sequences, less than 12% of them detected once, and roughly 1.5% sits in the top ten. Stated time point: longitudinal time-point 1 (baseline). Sequenced: PBMCs. These receptors all come from a woman between 40 and 50 years old in good health.

This clonotype was counted at least ten times. J is TRBJ2-5 and V is TRBV7-2, with 7 bases matching TRBD2. The CDR3 consists of 16 residues. Germline loops: CDR1 SGHTA, CDR2 FQGNSA. The J segment lost 5 bases and the V segment lost 1 base, leaving 10 bases of the junction unmatched. The CDR3 protein is CASSLVAGVGPETQYF. In nucleotides, the CDR3 is TGTGCCAGCAGCTTAGTGGCGGGAGTGGGTCCGGAGACCCAGTACTTC.

This clonotype came up a few times. This rearrangement joins TRBV12-3 or TRBV12-4 to TRBJ2-6; tentative D call: TRBD2 (6 bases). The V end lost 5 bases, the J end lost 4 bases, and 15 bases lay between the germline ends. The CDR3 has 16 residues. For the CDR3, the DNA is TGTGCCAGCAGTCCGGGAGCTACTACAGGGGCCAACGTCCTGACTTTC. Its translation: CASSPGATTGANVLTF.

This clonotype was seen more than once but under ten times. With a much larger clone just one base away, this may be a read error. This chain connects TRBV29-1 to TRBJ2-5; D is unclear. The CDR3 consists of 11 residues. The V end was cut by 7 bases, the J end by 4 bases, with 10 bases between. Germline loops: CDR1 SQVTM, CDR2 ANQGSEA. The CDR3 nucleotides are TGCAGCGCCAGTCCCCGAGAGACCCAGTACTTC. Its protein product is CSASPRETQYF.

In this sample, this clonotype turned up many times. The chain has TRBV20-1 and TRBJ1-2, with a tentative D call TRBD1 (5 bases). The V end was cut by 3 bases, the J end by 1 base, with 9 bases between. There are 13 residues in the CDR3. Germline V gene lookup returns CDR1 DFQATT and CDR2 SNEGSKA (reference sequence). CDR3 loop: CSARRGFNYGYTF. The CDR3 DNA follows: TGCAGTGCTAGGAGGGGATTTAACTATGGCTACACCTTC.

This clonotype was recorded at least ten times. V and J are TRBV5-8 and TRBJ1-2; perhaps TRBD1 as D (5 bases). Looked up from germline, CDR1 is SGHTS and CDR2 is YDEGEE. Trimming removed 1 base at V and 2 bases at J, with 9 bases between. The CDR3 runs 14 residues. CDR3 sequence: CASSLTGPNYGYTF. The CDR3 region has the DNA TGTGCCAGCAGCTTGACAGGCCCCAACTATGGCTACACCTTC.

At least ten counts were recorded for this clonotype. V gene TRBV7-9 combines with J gene TRBJ1-4; TRBD1 aligns across 8 bases. This CDR3 is 14 amino acids long. With 5 bases clipped from V and 8 bases from J, the junction kept 7 bases outside the gene matches. Germline assignment: CDR1 SEHNR and CDR2 FQNEAQ (reference sequence). This chain's CDR3 is CASSPVTGDEKLFF. DNA of the CDR3: TGTGCCAGCAGCCCCGTGACAGGGGACGAAAAACTGTTTTTT.

The chain uses TRBV5-1 and TRBJ1-1; TRBD1 agrees at 11 bases. The CDR3 consists of 15 residues. Trimming cost V 4 bases and J 5 bases; bases outside gene matches: 7. From germline, CDR1 is SGHRS and CDR2 YFSETQ. The CDR3 reads CASSPGTGGWTEAFF. The CDR3 nucleotides are TGCGCCAGCAGCCCCGGGACAGGGGGATGGACTGAAGCTTTCTTT. Complete variable domain (other parts from reference TRBV5-1 and TRBJ1-1): KAGVTQTPRYLIKTRGQQVTLSCSPISGHRSVSWYQQTPGQGLQFLFEYFSETQRNKGNFPGRFSGRQFSNSRSEMNVSTLELGDSALYLCASSPGTGGWTEAFFGQGTRLTVV.

The gene calls are TRBV14 and TRBJ2-2; D could derive from TRBD1 or TRBD2 (5 bases each). V was trimmed by 1 base and J by 0 bases, leaving 15 bases between them. Per the germline V gene, CDR1 is SGHDN and CDR2 is FVKESK. The CDR3 covers 18 residues. This chain's CDR3 is CASSQGQGVISNTGELFF. CDR3 DNA: TGTGCCAGCAGCCAAGGTCAGGGAGTCATTTCGAACACCGGGGAGCTGTTTTTT.

This clonotype was seen at least ten times. The chain is built from TRBV27 and TRBJ1-6, with 8 bases fitting TRBD1. V shed 4 bases and J 8 bases; nucleotides not matched to a gene: 4. Germline V gene lookup returns CDR1 MNHEY and CDR2 SMNVEV (reference sequence). The CDR3 contains 14 residues. Here the CDR3 reads CASSSGQGYSPLHF. The CDR3 bases are TGTGCCAGCAGTTCCGGACAGGGATATTCACCCCTCCACTTT.

This clonotype has at least ten counts. This chain joins TRBV7-2 and TRBJ2-5; D possibly corresponds to TRBD2 (5 bases). Germline assignment: CDR1 SGHTA and CDR2 FQGNSA. Trimming cost V 3 bases and J 7 bases, with 9 bases left between them. The CDR3 has 12 amino acids. The DNA of the CDR3 is TGTGCCAGCAGCTTCAACCGGGGGACCCAGTACTTC. Its translation is CASSFNRGTQYF. The entire variable domain, with the rest obtained from reference TRBV7-2 and TRBJ2-5, is as follows: GAGVSQSPSNKVTEKGKDVELRCDPISGHTALYWYRQSLGQGLEFLIYFQGNSAPDKSGLPSDRFSAERTGGSVSTLTIQRTQQEDSAVYLCASSFNRGTQYFGPGTRLLVL.

This clonotype was counted at least ten times. The J gene is TRBJ1-1, the V gene TRBV12-3 or TRBV12-4; D may be TRBD1 (6 bases). The CDR3 length is 13 residues. The CDR3 spells CALGGAIDTEAFF. In nucleotides, the CDR3 is TGTGCTTTGGGGGGGGCCATAGACACTGAAGCTTTCTTT.